Presented here are 32 T cell receptor beta chains from one specimen sequenced in a study of T cell responses to AZD1222 COVID-19 vaccine. The repertoire was sequenced with immunoSEQ multiplex PCR; TCRdb's copy has only in-frame clones and lacks some. The sample includes 120,000 to 150,000 clones, about 90% of them seen just once. The sample here was peripheral blood, taken 28 days after the second AZD1222 dose. Every receptor here comes from an adult who received the AZD1222 COVID-19 vaccine.

V is TRBV6-5 and J is TRBJ2-3; no clear D gene. The CDR3 totals 12 residues. V was shortened by 5 bases and J by 5 bases, with 8 bases between the two germline ends. CDR1 MNHEY and CDR2 SVGAGI come from the germline V gene. CDR3 protein: CASSRTGDTQYF. The CDR3 DNA follows: TGTGCCAGCAGTCGGACCGGAGATACGCAGTATTTT.

The genes are TRBV19 and TRBJ1-4, with 8 bases identical to TRBD1. CDR1 and CDR2 (germline): LNHDA, SQIVND (reference sequence). Germline trimming cut 4 bases from V and 8 bases from J; bases unmatched to any gene: 3. The CDR3 consists of 13 residues. The CDR3 is CASSTDREEKLFF. In DNA form, the CDR3 reads TGTGCCAGTAGTACGGACAGGGAAGAAAAACTGTTTTTT.

The chain combines TRBV9 with TRBJ2-3, with 11 positions matching TRBD2. CDR1 is SGDLS and CDR2 is YYNGEE in the germline V gene. The CDR3 has 17 amino acids. The J segment lost 1 base and the V segment lost 4 bases, leaving 8 bases of the junction unmatched. The CDR3 here is CASSFSGGAWGTDTQYF. In DNA, the CDR3 is TGTGCCAGCAGCTTTAGCGGGGGGGCCTGGGGCACAGATACGCAGTATTTT.

This clone was seen only once. The rearrangement uses TRBV10-3 and TRBJ1-3; the D is unclear. V lost 5 bases and J 4 bases, leaving 6 bases between the germline ends. Germline loops: CDR1 ENHRY, CDR2 SYGVKD. The CDR3 loop spans 12 amino acids. CDR3 in DNA: TGTGCCATCAGTATCTTGGGAAACACCATATATTTT. This codes for CAISILGNTIYF.

The chain combines TRBV19 with TRBJ1-1; no reliable D call. CDR3 length equals 14 residues. CDR1 and CDR2 (germline): LNHDA, SQIVND (reference sequence). V lost 1 base and J lost 1, with 7 bases in between. CDR3 residues: CASSIAGRNTEAFF. The CDR3 DNA follows: TGTGCCAGTAGTATAGCGGGAAGGAACACTGAAGCTTTCTTT.

This clone was seen once. The V and J genes are TRBV6-5 and TRBJ2-1; 8 positions agree with TRBD1. The length of the CDR3 is 15 residues. V lost 7 bases, J lost 6 bases, and 11 bases stayed unmatched. Germline assignment: CDR1 MNHEY and CDR2 SVGAGI. The chain's CDR3 is CASNGQGTYSNEQFF. The CDR3, as DNA: TGTGCCAGCAACGGACAGGGAACGTACAGCAATGAGCAGTTCTTC.

The gene calls are TRBV7-9 and TRBJ1-1, with TRBD1 as a possible D gene (6 bases). This CDR3 has 15 residues. V lost 0 bases and J 1 base, leaving 9 bases between the germline ends. CDR1 and CDR2 from the germline V gene are SEHNR and FQNEAQ (reference sequence). The CDR3 region has the DNA TGTGCCAGCAGCTTAGCGCAGGGGAGGAACACTGAAGCTTTCTTT. This translates into CASSLAQGRNTEAFF.

The V and J genes are TRBV2 and TRBJ2-3; D perhaps matches TRBD1 (6 bases). Trimming stripped 8 bases from V and 0 bases from J, with 15 bases between. CDR3 length: 15 amino acids. From germline, CDR1 is SNHLY and CDR2 FYNNEI. CDR3 protein: CASGLTGPSTDTQYF. The CDR3 nucleotides are TGTGCCAGCGGACTGACAGGCCCTAGCACAGATACGCAGTATTTT. Supplemented by reference TRBV2 and TRBJ2-3, the full variable domain reads EPEVTQTPSHQVTQMGQEVILRCVPISNHLYFYWYRQILGQKVEFLVSFYNNEISEKSEIFDDQFSVERPDGSNFTLKIRSTKLEDSAMYFCASGLTGPSTDTQYFGPGTRLTVL.

CDR3 in amino acids: CASRSTSGVYEQYF. CDR3 DNA: TGTGCCAGCAGAAGCACAAGTGGGGTCTACGAGCAGTACTTC. This chain uses TRBV28 with TRBJ2-7; no definite D call. V lost 6 bases to trimming and J lost 3 bases, with 15 bases between them. The CDR3 extends over 14 amino acids. Per germline, CDR1 MDHEN and CDR2 SYDVKM.

The chain joins TRBV6-5 to TRBJ1-2; D gene uncertain. CDR1 MNHEY and CDR2 SVGAGI come from the germline V gene. Trimming took 2 bases from V and 6 from J, leaving 13 bases between them. This CDR3 contains 14 residues. CDR3 protein: CASSYVRHTDGYTF. The CDR3 nucleotides are TGTGCCAGCAGTTACGTGCGACACACAGATGGCTACACCTTC.

The chain recombines TRBV24-1 with TRBJ1-2; D remains unclear. CDR1 KGHDR and CDR2 SFDVKD come from the germline V gene. The CDR3 loop spans 15 amino acids. V was pared by 7 bases and J by 0 bases, with 14 bases between. CDR3 protein: CATSYGRGANYGYTF. The CDR3 DNA follows: TGTGCCACCAGCTACGGACGGGGAGCTAACTATGGCTACACCTTC.

The chain employs TRBV13 and TRBJ1-2, with D perhaps matching TRBD1 (5 bases). CDR1 PRHDT and CDR2 FYEKMQ come from the germline V gene (reference sequence). The V and J ends lost 2 bases and 8 bases respectively, with 12 bases between them. The CDR3 runs to 13 residues. This CDR3 reads CASSLFGARGYTF. The CDR3 coding sequence is TGTGCCAGCAGCTTATTTGGGGCGAGGGGCTACACCTTC.

The genes are TRBV9 and TRBJ2-3; D is perhaps TRBD1 (6 bases). Germline loops: CDR1 SGDLS, CDR2 YYNGEE. V lost 0 bases and J lost 0, with 11 bases in between. This CDR3 contains 16 residues. The CDR3 is CASSVDVGASTDTQYF. CDR3 nucleotides: TGTGCCAGCAGCGTAGACGTGGGGGCTAGCACAGATACGCAGTATTTT.

The chain employs TRBV5-4 and TRBJ1-4, with D possibly matching TRBD1 (6 bases). The germline CDR1 and CDR2 sequences are SGHNT and YYREEE (reference sequence). CDR3 length: 14 amino acids. Trimming took off 1 base at V and 5 bases at J, with 9 bases between the two ends. CDR3 nucleotides: TGTGCCAGCAGCTTGAGCAGGGGAAATGAAAAACTGTTTTTT. Its translation is CASSLSRGNEKLFF.

This clone occurred once. V usage is TRBV29-1 and J usage is TRBJ1-2; 10 positions agree with TRBD1. The CDR3 totals 15 residues. The V gene's germline CDR1 is SQVTM and CDR2 ANQGSEA. Trimming removed 6 bases from V and 3 bases from J; junction bases left unmatched: 10. The CDR3 is CSVGQGVSPDYGYTF. The CDR3 DNA reads TGCAGCGTCGGACAGGGGGTCAGCCCTGACTATGGCTACACCTTC.

The genes are TRBV5-4 and TRBJ2-3, with 13 positions matching TRBD2. J gave up 1 base and V 5 bases, and 13 bases lay outside the gene matches. This CDR3 contains 19 residues. CDR1 is SGHNT, CDR2 YYREEE, per germline (reference sequence). CDR3 sequence (DNA): TGTGCCAGCAGGCCACTAGCGGGGGGGGCGTTGATCGGCACAGATACGCAGTATTTT. As protein: CASRPLAGGALIGTDTQYF.

The rearrangement joins TRBV30 to TRBJ1-2; D unresolved. In germline, CDR1 is GTSNPN, CDR2 SVGIG (reference sequence). Trimming took off 2 bases at V and 4 bases at J, with 17 bases between the two ends. CDR3 length: 15 amino acids. CDR3 amino acids: CAWSFLGGPSYGYTF. Here the CDR3 DNA reads TGTGCCTGGAGTTTTCTAGGCGGACCTAGCTATGGCTACACCTTC.

The genes are TRBV5-3 and TRBJ1-2; TRBD1 aligns across 7 bases. TRBV5-3 is treated as an ORF (open reading frame) with a function not yet certain. Trimming removed 3 bases from V and 5 bases from J; junction bases left unmatched: 16. The CDR3 contains 17 residues. The CDR3 nucleotides read TGTGCCAGAAGCTGGCCCACCGGACAGGCAGCGCTATATGGCTACACCTTC. The encoded protein is CARSWPTGQAALYGYTF.

The genes are TRBV14 and TRBJ2-7; possibly TRBD1 for D (6 bases). CDR1 and CDR2 from the germline V gene are SGHDN and FVKESK. V was clipped by 4 bases and J by 2 bases, with 15 bases between them. The CDR3 totals 15 residues. The CDR3 sequence is CASSRPGHRTYEQYF. CDR3 coding DNA: TGTGCCAGCAGCCGGCCGGGACACCGAACCTACGAGCAGTACTTC.

The chain employs TRBV13 and TRBJ1-5, with D possibly TRBD1 on 5 matching bases. The germline V gene has CDR1 PRHDT and CDR2 FYEKMQ (reference sequence). This CDR3 is built from 14 residues. The V end was cut by 5 bases, the J end by 7 bases, with 15 bases between. CDR3 protein: CASSRGGRNQPQHF. CDR3 in DNA: TGTGCCAGCAGCCGCGGGGGGAGGAACCAGCCCCAGCATTTT.

The chain's CDR3 is CASSPFGRAGGELFF. DNA of the CDR3: TGTGCCAGCAGCCCGTTTGGTAGGGCCGGCGGGGAGCTGTTTTTT. This chain uses TRBV6-6 with TRBJ2-2; no firm D call. V lost 6 bases, J lost 7 bases, and 18 bases lay in between. The CDR3 sequence is 15 residues long. The germline gives CDR1 MNHNY, CDR2 SVGAGI (reference sequence).

The chain has TRBV27 and TRBJ2-3; 9 nucleotides agree with TRBD1. Germline CDR1 MNHEY, CDR2 SMNVEV (reference sequence). The CDR3 contains 17 residues. Trimming cost V 3 bases and J 4 bases; bases outside gene matches: 11. CDR3 nucleotide sequence: TGTGCCAGCAGTTTGGGTCGACAGGGGGGTTTGCCAGATACGCAGTATTTT. It yields the protein CASSLGRQGGLPDTQYF.

This clone has a single count. The chain is built from TRBV5-1 and TRBJ2-1; D possibly corresponds to TRBD2 (5 bases). V shed 0 bases and J shed 0 bases, with 7 bases lying between them. CDR3 length equals 15 residues. The V gene's germline CDR1 is SGHRS and CDR2 YFSETQ. The chain's CDR3 is CASSLEEGSYNEQFF. The CDR3, as DNA: TGCGCCAGCAGCTTGGAAGAGGGCTCCTACAATGAGCAGTTCTTC. The full variable domain, with the rest looked up from reference TRBV5-1 and TRBJ2-1, is KAGVTQTPRYLIKTRGQQVTLSCSPISGHRSVSWYQQTPGQGLQFLFEYFSETQRNKGNFPGRFSGRQFSNSRSEMNVSTLELGDSALYLCASSLEEGSYNEQFFGPGTRLTVL.

The chain employs TRBV3-1 (or the pseudogene TRBV3-2) and TRBJ2-5, with a tentative D call TRBD2 (6 bases). V shed 3 bases and J shed 1 base, with 9 bases lying between them. Germline V gene lookup returns CDR1 LGHDT and CDR2 YNNKEL (reference sequence). This CDR3 contains 14 residues. This CDR3 is CASSHWRGQETQYF. The CDR3 DNA reads as TGTGCCAGCAGCCACTGGCGGGGCCAAGAGACCCAGTACTTC.

The chain employs TRBV27 and TRBJ2-3, with 10 positions matching TRBD2. J was trimmed by 0 bases and V by 6 bases; bases with no gene match: 9. The length of the CDR3 is 17 residues. CDR1 and CDR2 from the germline V gene are MNHEY and SMNVEV (reference sequence). Written as DNA, the CDR3 is TGTGCCAGCAGGATGCTCTGGACTAGCGGTAGCACAGATACGCAGTATTTT. It is translated as CASRMLWTSGSTDTQYF.

The rearrangement links TRBV6-5 to TRBJ1-6; D perhaps matches TRBD1 (5 bases). CDR3 length: 15 amino acids. Germline lookup yields CDR1 MNHEY and CDR2 SVGAGI. Trimming removed 9 bases at V and 4 bases at J, with 16 bases between. The CDR3, as DNA: TGTGCCAGTCGTCCCAGGGCAGAGTATAATTCACCCCTCCACTTT. Amino acid sequence: CASRPRAEYNSPLHF.

CDR3 sequence: CASSMGILSNQPQHF. CDR3 nucleotide sequence: TGTGCCAGTAGTATGGGGATCCTAAGCAATCAGCCCCAGCATTTT. This chain links TRBV19 with TRBJ1-5; D remains unclear. Germline V gives CDR1 LNHDA, CDR2 SQIVND (reference sequence). V was shortened by 3 bases and J by 1 base, with 10 bases between the two germline ends. The CDR3 extends over 15 amino acids.

This chain uses TRBV10-3 with TRBJ2-1; TRBD2 is a possible D gene (6 bases). The germline CDR1 and CDR2 sequences are ENHRY and SYGVKD. Trimming cost V 10 bases and J 3 bases, with 16 bases left between them. The CDR3 covers 14 residues. The CDR3 protein is CATSSETNYNEQFF. CDR3 in DNA: TGTGCCACATCTAGCGAGACGAACTACAATGAGCAGTTCTTC.

Only one count was recorded for this clone. V is TRBV5-1 and J is TRBJ2-7; TRBD2 agrees at 7 bases. Trimming removed 2 bases from V and 5 bases from J; junction bases left unmatched: 10. The CDR3 totals 15 residues. The germline V gene has CDR1 SGHRS and CDR2 YFSETQ. CDR3 coding DNA: TGCGCCAGCAGCTTCCGCGGCGGGAGTCTCCACGAGCAGTACTTC. Translation: CASSFRGGSLHEQYF.

The V call is TRBV5-1, the J call TRBJ1-2; no clear D gene. The CDR3 contains 15 residues. Germline V gene sequence: CDR1 SGHRS, CDR2 YFSETQ. V lost 0 bases and J 0 bases, leaving 9 bases between the germline ends. This CDR3 reads CASSLDGSTNYGYTF. Written as DNA, the CDR3 is TGCGCCAGCAGCTTGGACGGGAGCACTAACTATGGCTACACCTTC.

V is TRBV6-2 or TRBV6-3 and J is TRBJ2-7; 7 bases align to TRBD2. The CDR3 loop spans 16 amino acids. Germline trimming cut 2 bases from V and 3 bases from J; bases unmatched to any gene: 10. Looked up from germline, CDR1 is MNHEY and CDR2 is SVGEGT. CDR3 in amino acids: CASSYIAGDILYEQYF. The CDR3 nucleotides read TGTGCCAGCAGTTACATAGCGGGCGACATTCTCTACGAGCAGTACTTC.

This clone was observed a few times. The chain couples TRBV7-2 to TRBJ1-5; D gene uncertain. The V gene lost 2 bases and the J gene lost 5 bases, with 7 bases spanning the gap. CDR1 is SGHTA and CDR2 is FQGNSA in the germline V gene. CDR3 length: 13 amino acids. CDR3 DNA sequence: TGTGCCAGCAGCTTACTTTTAGATCAGCCCCAGCATTTT. Encoded protein: CASSLLLDQPQHF.